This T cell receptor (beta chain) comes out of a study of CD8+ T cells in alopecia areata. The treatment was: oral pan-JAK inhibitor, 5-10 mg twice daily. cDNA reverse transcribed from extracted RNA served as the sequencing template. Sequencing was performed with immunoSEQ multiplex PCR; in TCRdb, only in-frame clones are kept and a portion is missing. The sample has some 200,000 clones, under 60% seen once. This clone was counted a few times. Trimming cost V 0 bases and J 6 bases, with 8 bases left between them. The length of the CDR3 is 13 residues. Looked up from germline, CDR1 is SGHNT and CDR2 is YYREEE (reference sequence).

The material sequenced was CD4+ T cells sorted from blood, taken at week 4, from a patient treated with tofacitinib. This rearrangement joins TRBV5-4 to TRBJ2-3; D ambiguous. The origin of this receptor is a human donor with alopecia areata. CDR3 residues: CASSLDLVDTQYF. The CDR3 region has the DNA TGTGCCAGCAGCTTGGACTTGGTGGATACGCAGTATTTT.